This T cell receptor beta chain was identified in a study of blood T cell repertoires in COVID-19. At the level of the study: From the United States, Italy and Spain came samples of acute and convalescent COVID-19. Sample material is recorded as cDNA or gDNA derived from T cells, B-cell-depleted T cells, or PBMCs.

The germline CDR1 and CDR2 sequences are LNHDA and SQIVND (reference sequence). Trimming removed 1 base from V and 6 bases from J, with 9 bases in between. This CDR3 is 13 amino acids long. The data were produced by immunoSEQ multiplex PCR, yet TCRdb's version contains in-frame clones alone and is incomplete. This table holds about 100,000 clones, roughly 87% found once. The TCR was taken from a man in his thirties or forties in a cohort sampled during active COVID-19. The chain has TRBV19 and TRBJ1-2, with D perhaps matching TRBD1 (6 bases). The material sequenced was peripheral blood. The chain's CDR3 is CASSIGGGNGYTF. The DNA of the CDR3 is TGTGCCAGTAGTATAGGAGGGGGAAATGGCTACACCTTC.